This T cell receptor beta chain derives from a study of T cells in Graves' hyperthyroidism and ophthalmopathy. Findings of the study overall: Model predictions of ophthalmopathy came a median approximately seven months before onset. Most thyroid clonotypes expanded above 0.001 were also detected in blood.

Patients aged 18 to 65 had newly diagnosed hyperthyroidism of under 2 months' duration. Orbital computed tomography and thyroid ultrasound, together with serum TRAb and thyroxine and clinical symptoms, were used for diagnoses. From germline, CDR1 is SGHTA and CDR2 FQGNSA. The CDR3 has 13 amino acids. The trim removed 3 bases at V and 9 bases at J, leaving 6 bases unmatched. Points on this clonotype: The antigen is unknown.

Amplification yielded TCR beta CDR3 regions, with RNA transcripts as the source. The HTBI set primed first-round TCR CDR3 RT-PCR. From the multiplex PCR reads, TCRdb called clonotypes with MiXCR, one entry per CDR3 protein. The top ten hold around 8% of the sample, which has 530,000 or so distinct CDR3 sequences, under 60% seen once. This receptor was obtained from a woman in her late teens or twenties with Graves' hyperthyroidism. This chain joins TRBV7-2 and TRBJ1-2; 8 bases are a match to TRBD1. Sequencing input: peripheral blood or thyroid tissue (not recorded which). CDR3 nucleotide sequence: TGTGCCAGCAGCTTCGACAGGGGAAACCGCTACACCTTC. Residues: CASSFDRGNRYTF.